Below, 9 T cell receptor beta chains from the same sample are listed, as sequenced in a study of post-analysis software for immune sequencing data. Findings and limits, study-wide: With TRBV5-6, TRBV5-1 and TRBV20-1 included, several TRBV segments were more frequent in patients than in controls.

No antigens are known for them. The authors incorporated unique molecular identifiers into the TCR beta cDNA libraries. TCRdb processed the PCR reads anew with MiXCR; each CDR3 protein has one entry. In the table there are approximately 730,000 distinct CDR3 sequences, just over 45% of which are singletons. Source material: blood. All receptors derive from a girl aged 5-17 years with multiple sclerosis.

This clonotype was detected ten times or more. The chain couples TRBV10-3 to TRBJ1-6; D unresolved. Per germline, CDR1 ENHRY and CDR2 SYGVKD. V was cut by 3 bases and J by 4 bases, with 4 bases left in between. This CDR3 is 13 amino acids long. For the CDR3, the DNA is TGTGCCATCAGTGAAGGGTATAATTCACCCCTCCACTTT. This gives the protein CAISEGYNSPLHF.

V usage is TRBV7-9 and J usage is TRBJ1-1, with a tentative D call TRBD1 (5 bases). Germline CDR1 SEHNR, CDR2 FQNEAQ (reference sequence). Trimming removed 5 bases from V and 5 bases from J, with 9 bases in between. This CDR3 has 12 amino acids. CDR3 amino acids: CASSGGRTEAFF. The CDR3 nucleotides are TGTGCCAGCAGCGGGGGTAGGACTGAAGCTTTCTTT.

Many counts were recorded for this clonotype. This rearrangement joins TRBV10-2 to TRBJ1-1, with 7 bases fitting TRBD1. V was pared by 4 bases and J by 1 base, with 6 bases of the junction left unmatched. Per germline, CDR1 WSHSY and CDR2 SAAADI. The CDR3 sequence is 15 residues long. CDR3 residues: CASSGWGQKNTEAFF. The CDR3 nucleotides read TGCGCCAGCAGTGGTTGGGGACAGAAGAACACTGAAGCTTTCTTT.

This clonotype occurred a few times. An end of the junction does not agree with germline; a read error may underlie this. This chain joins TRBV7-7 and TRBJ2-1, with 8 bases that match TRBD2. The CDR3 totals 16 residues. Germline V CDR1 and CDR2: SSHAT, FNYEAQ (reference sequence). The CDR3 here is CASSPSREGKPGEQFF. CDR3 in DNA: TGTGCTAGCAGCCCCTCCCGGGAGGGGAAGCCAGGGGAGCAGTTCTTC.

A few counts support this clonotype. The chain links TRBV6-1 to TRBJ2-1; TRBD2 might be the D (5 bases). The ends were cut back, 5 bases at V and 4 bases at J, with 9 bases in the middle. The CDR3 length is 13 residues. Germline V CDR1 and CDR2: MNHNS, SASEGT. The CDR3 DNA sequence: TGTGCCAGCAGTTGGAGGACTTACAATGAGCAGTTCTTC. It encodes CASSWRTYNEQFF.

The chain employs TRBV3-1 and TRBJ1-4; D uncertain. The CDR3 length is 15 residues. From germline, CDR1 is LGHDT and CDR2 YNNKEL (reference sequence). V dropped 4 bases and J dropped 7 bases, with 16 bases sitting between them. CDR3 DNA sequence: TGTGCCAGCAGCCCACCGGGGAGGGAGTTTGAAAAACTGTTTTTT. Translation: CASSPPGREFEKLFF. Together with reference TRBV3-1 and TRBJ1-4, the CDR3 gives the full variable domain: DTAVSQTPKYLVTQMGNDKSIKCEQNLGHDTMYWYKQDSKKFLKIMFSYNNKELIINETVPNRFSPKSPDKAHLNLHINSLELGDSAVYFCASSPPGREFEKLFFGSGTQLSVL.

This chain uses TRBV12-3 or TRBV12-4 with TRBJ1-6; D might be TRBD1 (6 bases). V lost 2 bases and J lost 8, with 13 bases in between. This CDR3 region has 15 residues. Written as DNA, the CDR3 is TGTGCCAGCAGTTTAACAGGGCTGGGGGATTCACCCCTCCACTTT. Translation: CASSLTGLGDSPLHF.

This chain connects TRBV11-2 to TRBJ2-1; D may be TRBD1 (5 bases). This CDR3 has 13 amino acids. The germline V gene encodes CDR1 SGHAT and CDR2 FQNNGV. The V gene lost 5 bases and the J gene lost 5 bases, with 10 bases spanning the gap. CDR3 sequence reads: CASSQGSNNEQFF. CDR3 sequence (DNA): TGTGCCAGCAGCCAGGGCAGTAACAATGAGCAGTTCTTC.

This clonotype was picked up a small number of times. The chain combines TRBV20-1 with TRBJ2-7; 10 bases map to TRBD1. Germline values: CDR1 DFQATT, CDR2 SNEGSKA (reference sequence). Trimming took 6 bases from V and 5 from J; bases not matched to a gene: 4. CDR3 length equals 12 residues. CDR3 in amino acids: CSAGDRGDEQYF. The CDR3 DNA follows: TGCAGTGCCGGGGACAGGGGCGACGAGCAGTACTTC.